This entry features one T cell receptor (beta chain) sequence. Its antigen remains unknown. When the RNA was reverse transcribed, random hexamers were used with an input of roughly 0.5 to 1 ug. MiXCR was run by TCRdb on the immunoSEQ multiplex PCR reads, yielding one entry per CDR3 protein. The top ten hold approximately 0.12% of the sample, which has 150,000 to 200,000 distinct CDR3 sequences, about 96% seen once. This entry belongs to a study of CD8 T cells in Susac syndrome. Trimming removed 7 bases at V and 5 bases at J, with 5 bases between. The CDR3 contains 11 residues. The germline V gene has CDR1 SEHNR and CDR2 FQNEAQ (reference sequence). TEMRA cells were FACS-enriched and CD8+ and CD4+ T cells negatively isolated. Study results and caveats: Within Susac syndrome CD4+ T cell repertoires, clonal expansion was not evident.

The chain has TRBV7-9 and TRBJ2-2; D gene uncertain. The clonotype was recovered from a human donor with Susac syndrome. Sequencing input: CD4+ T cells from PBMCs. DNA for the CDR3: TGTGCCAGCACAGGAACCGGGGAGCTGTTTTTT. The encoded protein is CASTGTGELFF. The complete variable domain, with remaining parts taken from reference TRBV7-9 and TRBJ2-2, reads DTGVSQNPRHKITKRGQNVTFRCDPISEHNRLYWYRQTLGQGPEFLTYFQNEAQLEKSRLLSDRFSAERPKGSFSTLEIQRTEQGDSAMYLCASTGTGELFFGEGSRLTVL.